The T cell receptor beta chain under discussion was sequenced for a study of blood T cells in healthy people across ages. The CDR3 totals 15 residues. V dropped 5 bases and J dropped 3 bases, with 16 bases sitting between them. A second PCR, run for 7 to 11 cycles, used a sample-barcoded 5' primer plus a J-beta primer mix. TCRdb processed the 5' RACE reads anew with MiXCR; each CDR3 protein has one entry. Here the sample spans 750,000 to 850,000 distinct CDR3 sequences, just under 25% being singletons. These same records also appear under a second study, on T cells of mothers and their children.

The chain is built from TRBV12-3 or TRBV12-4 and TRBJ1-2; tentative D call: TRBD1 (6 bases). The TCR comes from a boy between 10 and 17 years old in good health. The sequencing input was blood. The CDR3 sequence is CASSPSVGGDYGYTF. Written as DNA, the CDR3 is TGTGCCAGCAGTCCCTCGGTGGGGGGCGACTATGGCTACACCTTC.